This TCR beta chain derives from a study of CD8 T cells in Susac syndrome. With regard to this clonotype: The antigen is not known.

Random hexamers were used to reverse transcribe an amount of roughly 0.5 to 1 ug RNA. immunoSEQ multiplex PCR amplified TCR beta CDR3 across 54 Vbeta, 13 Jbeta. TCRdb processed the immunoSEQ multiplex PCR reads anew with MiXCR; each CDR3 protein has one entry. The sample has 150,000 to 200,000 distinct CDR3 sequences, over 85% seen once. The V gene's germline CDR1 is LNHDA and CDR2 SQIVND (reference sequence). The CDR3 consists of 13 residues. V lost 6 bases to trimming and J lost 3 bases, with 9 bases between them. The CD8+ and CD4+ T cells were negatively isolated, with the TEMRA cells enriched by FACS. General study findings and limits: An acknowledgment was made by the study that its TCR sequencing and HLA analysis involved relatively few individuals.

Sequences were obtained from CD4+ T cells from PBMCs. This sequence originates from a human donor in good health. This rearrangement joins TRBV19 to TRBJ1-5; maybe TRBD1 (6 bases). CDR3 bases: TGTGCCAGTAGGGACAGAGACAATCAGCCCCAGCATTTT. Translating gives CASRDRDNQPQHF.